This T cell receptor beta chain was sequenced in a study of identical twins. A remark on this clonotype: The antigen is unknown.

Study conclusions and caveats: While abundant cord blood beta clonotypes carried fewer insertions, memory repertoires showed no such pattern.

Trimming removed 7 bases at V and 4 bases at J, with 14 bases between. The CDR3 spans 13 residues. The germline CDR1 and CDR2 sequences are MDHEN and SYDVKM. TCRdb redid the calling of the 5' RACE reads with MiXCR, one entry per CDR3 protein. The sample records fewer than 500,000 distinct CDR3 sequences, approximately 15% being singletons. The same sample was also used in a study of yellow fever vaccine responses in identical twins.

The chain combines TRBV28 with TRBJ2-7; TRBD1 might be the D (7 bases). Sequenced sample: CD4+ T cells sorted from blood. The source is a woman under 30 in good health. The CDR3 sequence: CASKPGGPYEQYF. The CDR3 nucleotides read TGTGCCAGCAAACCAGGGGGGCCTTACGAGCAGTACTTC.